One T cell receptor beta chain is described in this entry. It has no known antigen specificity. No quality values exist for individual bases; no much larger clone is one base distant. The treatment or condition label corresponds to: randomized to nivolumab then ipilimumab (arm A) or the reverse (arm B). None of the trial patients had been given prior DNA-damaging chemotherapy. Thawed PBMCs were sorted on a FACS Aria II flow cytometer to isolate live CD3+CD8+ cells negative for CD19 and CD56. Samples came from patients with melanoma in CheckMate 064, a randomized, open-label phase II trial of sequential checkpoint blockade. Peripheral blood mononuclear cells were collected by leukapheresis, purified using Ficoll-Paque, and frozen in human serum containing roughly 10% DMSO. Right after sorting, the blood CD3+CD8+ cells were verified to be >95% pure, and DNA extraction followed. The data were taken from a study of sequential checkpoint blockade in melanoma (dated by TCRdb to about 2019). General notes on the study: Using 1:1 randomization, the trial assigned patients either to first-line nivolumab followed by ipilimumab (arm A) or to ipilimumab followed by nivolumab (arm B). Both trial sequences were followed by maintenance nivolumab. Here is what the overall study found, with its caveats: The model for predicting response that combines TCR metrics with mutation burden needs to be validated in larger, independent patient cohorts.

The immunoSEQ Assay was used to immunosequence TCRbeta CDR3 regions from genomic DNA. Genomic DNA was amplified by bias-controlled multiplex PCR before high-throughput sequencing. The paper's data handling went like this. To quantify the absolute abundance of each unique TCRbeta CDR3 region, the sequences were collapsed and filtered. Clonality was defined as 1 minus Pielou's evenness and was calculated using productive rearrangements only. A previously published method was used to identify clones with significantly greater frequencies in on-treatment samples than in baseline samples. TCRdb took this table from immuneACCESS and kept in-frame rearrangements with V and J called. Such tables lack part of the clones; where checked against another copy, unresolved V genes explain under half of the gap, and the rest is unexplained. V and J calls and clone size are copied from that table; D and trimming were computed from the DNA. Counted in this sample were about 18,000 clones; roughly two thirds of them appeared once. 10% to 15% of the sample lies in the top ten.

The source was CD8+ T cells sorted from blood (inferred from file names), collected from a patient given nivolumab and ipilimumab in sequence. The receptor comes from a human donor with melanoma.

The CDR3: CASSAGQGASYEQYF. The DNA sequence follows: TGTGCCAGCAGCGCTGGACAGGGGGCTTCCTACGAGCAGTACTTC. The chain is made from TRBV9 and TRBJ2-7, and 11 junctional nucleotides match TRBD1. There are 15 amino acids in the CDR3, from cysteine to phenylalanine inclusive. Only the CDR3 DNA is retained, 45 bases long and in frame from the first base. Compared with germline, V lacks 3 bases and J lacks 1 base; bases without a gene match: 3. Via the germline V gene, CDR1 is SGDLS and CDR2 YYNGEE. Outside the CDR3, residues come from the reference TRBV9 and TRBJ2-7 proteins, so the full variable domain is: DSGVTQTPKHLITATGQRVTLRCSPRSGDLSVYWYQQSLDQGLQFLIQYYNGEERAKGNILERFSAQQFPDLHSELNLSSLELGDSALYFCASSAGQGASYEQYFGPGTRLTVT.